This record covers a single T cell receptor (beta chain). Its antigen remains unknown. CDR1 is SGHTA, CDR2 FQGNSA, per germline. This CDR3 has 17 amino acids. V lost 2 bases and J lost 4, with 17 bases in between. This specimen comes from a study of cytomegalovirus exposure and HLA in healthy donors. Study-wide points: According to the study, 160 or so TCR beta chains were cytomegalovirus-associated. Cytomegalovirus status, reportedly, was diagnosed with high specificity and sensitivity by the classifier. Highly shared variants forming one cluster were likely a sequencing artifact.

In the PCR, 60 Vbeta and 13 Jbeta primers were used. Sequencing used immunoSEQ multiplex PCR; TCRdb keeps in-frame clones, though not all of them. The sample carries some 180,000 clones, approximately 84% recorded once. The sample taken for sequencing was PBMCs. The chain couples TRBV7-2 to TRBJ2-2, with D possibly TRBD2 on 5 matching bases. This receptor was obtained from a young man in good health and CMV-seropositive. This CDR3 is CASSLYAAAERTGELFF. CDR3 nucleotides: TGTGCCAGCAGCTTATATGCCGCAGCGGAGCGCACCGGGGAGCTGTTTTTT.